One and the same sample provided the 2 T cell receptor beta chains below, sequenced in a study of memory CD4+ T cells and cytomegalovirus serostatus. Single viable CD3+CD4+CD8-CD45RO+ cells were sorted as the memory CD4+ T cells. Clones were read by immunoSEQ multiplex PCR, and TCRdb kept only the in-frame ones, dropping some. Of 60,000 to 75,000 clones listed, around 81% are singletons. Sequencing was performed on memory CD4+ T cells from blood. Receptor source: an adult in good health and CMV-seronegative. Some clones in this sample may be carry-over from other donors' samples.

The chain recombines TRBV7-9 with TRBJ1-3; 9 nucleotides line up with TRBD1. Germline V gene data show CDR1 as SEHNR and CDR2 as FQNEAQ (reference sequence). Trimming took 5 bases from V and 4 from J; bases not matched to a gene: 18. The CDR3 contains 19 residues. CDR3 sequence: CASSQSRWDRAVAGNTIYF. DNA for the CDR3: TGTGCCAGCAGCCAAAGTCGGTGGGACAGGGCGGTGGCAGGAAACACCATATATTTT.

This clone was observed once. The chain has TRBV7-8 and TRBJ1-4, with a possible D match to TRBD1 (6 bases). The CDR3 sequence is 14 residues long. Trimming cost V 5 bases and J 6 bases, with 13 bases left between them. CDR1 and CDR2 from the germline V gene are SGHVS and FQNEAQ. CDR3 region: CASSLGGGDEKLFF. CDR3 nucleotide sequence: TGTGCCAGCAGCCTAGGGGGAGGAGATGAAAAACTGTTTTTT.